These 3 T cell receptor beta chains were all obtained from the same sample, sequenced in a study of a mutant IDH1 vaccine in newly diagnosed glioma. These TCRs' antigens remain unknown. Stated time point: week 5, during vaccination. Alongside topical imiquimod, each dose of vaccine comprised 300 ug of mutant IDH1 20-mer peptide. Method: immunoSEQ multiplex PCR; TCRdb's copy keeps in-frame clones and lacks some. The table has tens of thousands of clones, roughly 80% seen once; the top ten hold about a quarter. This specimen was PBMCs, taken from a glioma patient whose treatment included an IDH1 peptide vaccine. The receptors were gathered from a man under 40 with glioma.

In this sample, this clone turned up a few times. CDR3 in amino acids: CASSLGPFTQGSGGYTF. The CDR3 DNA is TGTGCCAGCAGCTTGGGTCCCTTTACACAGGGGTCAGGTGGCTACACCTTC. J is TRBJ1-2 and V is TRBV5-6; the match to TRBD1 covers 7 bases. Germline V lookup: CDR1 SGHDT, CDR2 YYEEEE. This CDR3 is built from 17 residues. Trimming at V came to 0 bases and at J to 7 bases, leaving 15 bases not matched to a gene.

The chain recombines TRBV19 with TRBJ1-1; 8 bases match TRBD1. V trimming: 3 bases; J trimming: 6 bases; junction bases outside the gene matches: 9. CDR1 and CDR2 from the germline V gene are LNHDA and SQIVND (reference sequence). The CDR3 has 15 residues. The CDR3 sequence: CASSIGTGGGSEAFF. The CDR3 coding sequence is TGTGCCAGTAGTATCGGGACAGGCGGAGGCTCTGAAGCTTTCTTT.

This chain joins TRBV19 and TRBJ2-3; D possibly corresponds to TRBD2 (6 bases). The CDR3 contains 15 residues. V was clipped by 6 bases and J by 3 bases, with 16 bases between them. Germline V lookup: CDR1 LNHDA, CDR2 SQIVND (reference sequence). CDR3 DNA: TGTGCCAGTAGCCCCCCGGGGGTTCGGACAGATACGCAGTATTTT. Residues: CASSPPGVRTDTQYF.